Included here is one TCR beta chain sequence, with context. In germline, CDR1 is MNHEY, CDR2 SMNVEV (reference sequence). The ends were cut back, 4 bases at V and 6 bases at J, with 12 bases in the middle. CDR3 length: 13 residues. The time point denotes: baseline, week 1 (first vaccination visit). Indicated treatment: pre-vaccination baseline after standard-of-care therapy. This sample is part of a study of a mutant IDH1 vaccine in newly diagnosed glioma. TCRdb's table, derived via immunoSEQ multiplex PCR, lists solely in-frame clones and lacks some. The sample carries 70,000 or so clones, around 83% recorded once.

The rearrangement links TRBV27 to TRBJ2-5, with D maybe TRBD1 (7 bases). The sequencing here drew on peripheral blood mononuclear cells (PBMCs), taken from a glioma patient treated with radiotherapy, temozolomide or both. This TCR came from a woman aged 18-30 years with glioma. Some clones in this sample may be carry-over from other donors' samples. The CDR3 sequence is CASSSQGRQTQYF. The CDR3 DNA is TGTGCCAGCAGTTCACAGGGGAGGCAGACCCAGTACTTC.